These 32 T cell receptor beta chains came from one sample sequenced in a study of post-analysis software for immune sequencing data. Their antigens are not known. Each TCR beta cDNA library carried unique molecular identifiers. TCRdb re-called the PCR reads with MiXCR, one entry per CDR3 protein. The sample shows fewer than 900,000 distinct CDR3 sequences, 35% to 55% of them seen only once. Study conclusions and caveats: Comparison of patients with controls showed five TRBV segments more frequent in patients, TRBV5-6, TRBV5-1 and TRBV20-1 among them.

Sequences were obtained from blood. The receptors here all came from a girl under 18 with multiple sclerosis.

The CDR3 loop reads CASSHPLAGTLEQYF. The CDR3 DNA is TGTGCCAGCAGTCACCCCCTAGCGGGGACTTTGGAGCAGTACTTC. The rearrangement uses TRBV3-1 and TRBJ2-4; 9 positions match TRBD2. The CDR3 is 15 amino acids. V lost 6 bases and J lost 13; bases outside the gene matches: 16. The germline gives CDR1 LGHDT, CDR2 YNNKEL (reference sequence).

This clonotype was detected a few times. V gene TRBV27 combines with J gene TRBJ1-6, with D unclear. Germline V gives CDR1 MNHEY, CDR2 SMNVEV (reference sequence). The CDR3 loop spans 15 amino acids. V was trimmed by 0 bases and J by 1 base, leaving 4 bases between them. The CDR3: CASSLSQSYNSPLHF. For the CDR3, the DNA is TGTGCCAGCAGTTTATCACAGTCCTATAATTCACCCCTCCACTTT.

The rearrangement uses TRBV4-3 and TRBJ1-4; D is unresolved. The CDR3 covers 15 residues. CDR1 and CDR2 from the germline V gene are LGHNA and YSLEER. V shed 4 bases and J shed 12 bases, with 21 bases lying between them. CDR3 nucleotides: TGCGCCAGCAGCCGCAGTATTAGGGCGTCCCTCCAACTGTTTTTT. It yields the protein CASSRSIRASLQLFF.

The genes are TRBV28 and TRBJ1-6; D is unresolved. V lost 7 bases and J lost 7, with 17 bases in between. The germline gives CDR1 MDHEN, CDR2 SYDVKM. The CDR3 totals 15 residues. The CDR3 sequence: CASNADDLRNSPLHF. CDR3 bases: TGTGCCAGCAATGCGGATGACCTTAGGAATTCACCCCTCCACTTT. The full variable domain, rest sourced from reference TRBV28 and TRBJ1-6, is DVKVTQSSRYLVKRTGEKVFLECVQDMDHENMFWYRQDPGLGLRLIYFSYDVKMKEKGDIPEGYSVSREKKERFSLILESASTNQTSMYLCASNADDLRNSPLHFGNGTRLTVT.

The genes are TRBV29-1 and TRBJ2-3, with D perhaps matching TRBD2 (6 bases). The CDR3 length is 13 residues. From germline, CDR1 is SQVTM and CDR2 ANQGSEA. V dropped 0 bases and J dropped 6 bases, with 10 bases sitting between them. The chain's CDR3 is CSVEETGVDTQYF. CDR3 bases: TGCAGCGTTGAAGAGACGGGGGTCGATACGCAGTATTTT.

This clonotype occurred once. V and J are TRBV18 and TRBJ2-7; 12 bases match TRBD2. The CDR3 sequence is 17 residues long. Germline CDR1 and CDR2: KGHSH and LQKENI. J was trimmed by 2 bases and V by 1 base; bases with no gene match: 6. This CDR3 reads CASSPRPTSGRPYEQYF. CDR3 DNA: TGTGCCAGCTCACCACGTCCCACTAGCGGGAGGCCCTACGAGCAGTACTTC.

V is TRBV7-9 and J is TRBJ1-1; D gene uncertain. CDR1 SEHNR and CDR2 FQNEAQ come from the germline V gene (reference sequence). The CDR3 extends over 12 amino acids. The ends were cut back, 5 bases at V and 4 bases at J, with 8 bases in the middle. The CDR3 nucleotides read TGTGCCAGCAGCCCATCAACCACTGAAGCTTTCTTT. It specifies CASSPSTTEAFF. The variable domain in full, completed from reference TRBV7-9 and TRBJ1-1, reads DTGVSQNPRHKITKRGQNVTFRCDPISEHNRLYWYRQTLGQGPEFLTYFQNEAQLEKSRLLSDRFSAERPKGSFSTLEIQRTEQGDSAMYLCASSPSTTEAFFGQGTRLTVV.

This clonotype was recorded a few times. The chain links TRBV29-1 to TRBJ2-5; TRBD1 agrees at 8 bases. The V gene's germline CDR1 is SQVTM and CDR2 ANQGSEA. This CDR3 spans 18 amino acids. V dropped 3 bases and J dropped 2; count of bases not matched to a gene: 17. The DNA for the CDR3 is TGCAGCGTTGACGGGGCAATTCGGACAGGGTTTTCTCAAGAGACCCAGTACTTC. Translation: CSVDGAIRTGFSQETQYF.

A single count supports this clonotype. V and J are TRBV11-2 and TRBJ2-5; D may be TRBD2 (8 bases). Per the germline V gene, CDR1 is SGHAT and CDR2 is FQNNGV. Trimming pared 7 bases from V and 11 bases from J, leaving 38 bases between. This CDR3 comprises 19 residues. The CDR3 loop reads CASTEGVGGSGGPNNEQYF. The CDR3 nucleotides read TGTGCCAGCACCGAGGGGGTAGGGGGCTCGGGAGGGCCGAACAATGAGCAGTACTTC.

This clonotype was counted a few times. The chain combines TRBV7-9 with TRBJ2-3; possible D gene TRBD1, 5 bases. Trimming took 7 bases from V and 5 from J, leaving 16 bases between them. CDR1 is SEHNR and CDR2 is FQNEAQ in the germline V gene (reference sequence). The CDR3 sequence is 14 residues long. The CDR3 region is CASTPMGQGDTQYF. CDR3 in DNA: TGTGCCAGCACCCCCATGGGCCAGGGAGATACGCAGTATTTT.

CDR3 nucleotides: TGTGCCAGCAGTTACGGTATGGGGGAGGGCCCCTACGAGCAGTACTTC. As protein: CASSYGMGEGPYEQYF. The chain combines TRBV6-6 with TRBJ2-7, with 7 bases identical to TRBD2. From germline, CDR1 is MNHNY and CDR2 SVGAGI (reference sequence). The V segment lost 2 bases and the J segment 2 bases; nucleotides outside the gene matches: 9. There are 16 residues in the CDR3.

This chain joins TRBV7-8 and TRBJ2-1; a weak D match, TRBD2 (6 bases). V lost 2 bases, J lost 13 bases, and 24 bases lay in between. In germline, CDR1 is SGHVS, CDR2 FQNEAQ. This CDR3 spans 16 amino acids. This chain's CDR3 is CASSLRQTIRRETQFF. Written as DNA, the CDR3 is TGTGCCAGCAGCTTACGCCAGACCATCCGGAGGGAGACCCAGTTCTTC.

V usage is TRBV4-2 and J usage is TRBJ2-3, with 8 bases lining up with TRBD2. The CDR3 runs 19 residues. From germline, CDR1 is LGHNA and CDR2 YNFKEQ. V lost 2 bases, J lost 5 bases, and 18 bases stayed unmatched. CDR3 in amino acids: CASSQPIYLQAGEGDTQYF. The CDR3 DNA follows: TGTGCCAGCAGCCAACCTATCTACTTACAAGCGGGAGAGGGAGATACGCAGTATTTT.

This clonotype was detected many times. DNA for the CDR3: TGCAGTGCAACCAGACAGATTAGCGGGAAAGAGACCCAGTACTTC. Amino acid sequence: CSATRQISGKETQYF. The chain combines TRBV20-1 with TRBJ2-5; 8 bases line up with TRBD2. The CDR3 consists of 15 residues. V was clipped by 6 bases and J by 3 bases; unmatched bases: 12. CDR1 DFQATT and CDR2 SNEGSKA come from the germline V gene (reference sequence).

This clonotype was observed at least ten times. The rearrangement links TRBV5-4 to TRBJ2-1; D ambiguous. This CDR3 spans 12 amino acids. Germline assignment: CDR1 SGHNT and CDR2 YYREEE (reference sequence). Trimming cost V 0 bases and J 4 bases, with 2 bases left between them. CDR3 sequence (DNA): TGTGCCAGCAGCTTGGAATACAATGAGCAGTTCTTC. It translates to CASSLEYNEQFF.

The chain is built from TRBV12-3 or TRBV12-4 and TRBJ2-3, with a tentative D call TRBD1 (5 bases). Trimming pared 4 bases from V and 1 base from J, leaving 15 bases between. This CDR3 is built from 16 residues. The CDR3 DNA reads TGTGCCAGCAGTTCCCCCGGGCAGGGCCGCACAGATACGCAGTATTTT. Residues: CASSSPGQGRTDTQYF.

The rearrangement joins TRBV12-3 or TRBV12-4 to TRBJ2-7, with D possibly being TRBD1 or TRBD2 (5 bases each). V dropped 6 bases and J dropped 3 bases, with 9 bases sitting between them. There are 12 residues in the CDR3. CDR3: CASRGVSYEQYF. The CDR3 nucleotides read TGTGCCAGCAGGGGGGTCAGCTACGAGCAGTACTTC.

This clonotype was seen only once. This rearrangement joins TRBV6-1 to TRBJ2-7, with D perhaps matching TRBD2 (6 bases). The end of the DNA aligns better with TRBJ2-4, so the J call may be wrong. Germline V gene lookup returns CDR1 MNHNS and CDR2 SASEGT. CDR3 length: 15 amino acids. The CDR3 spells CASSEVWGELDIQYF. CDR3 bases: TGTGCCAGCAGTGAAGTTTGGGGGGAATTGGACATTCAGTACTTC.

The chain uses TRBV6-4 and TRBJ2-1; TRBD2 matches 13 bases. Germline CDR1 and CDR2: MRHNA and SNTAGT. Trimming removed 6 bases from V and 3 bases from J; junction bases left unmatched: 8. The CDR3 length is 17 residues. Written as DNA, the CDR3 is TGTGCCAGCAGCCGACTAGCGGGAGGTAACATCTACAATGAGCAGTTCTTC. The encoded protein is CASSRLAGGNIYNEQFF.

This clonotype was picked up a small number of times. The chain has TRBV4-3 and TRBJ2-7, with D possibly matching TRBD1 (6 bases). The germline V and J ends were trimmed by 0 bases and 6 bases, with 9 bases remaining between them. The CDR3 totals 13 residues. In germline, CDR1 is LGHNA, CDR2 YSLEER. CDR3 amino acids: CASSQEQGPEQYF. Here the CDR3 DNA reads TGCGCCAGCAGCCAAGAACAGGGTCCCGAGCAGTACTTC.

The V and J genes are TRBV4-2 and TRBJ2-1, with D perhaps TRBD2 (5 bases). V was clipped by 1 base and J by 0 bases, with 16 bases between them. The germline V gene encodes CDR1 LGHNA and CDR2 YNFKEQ. The CDR3 length is 18 residues. CDR3 in amino acids: CASSQGPDSGSSYNEQFF. The CDR3 nucleotides read TGTGCCAGCAGCCAAGGCCCCGACTCGGGGAGCTCCTACAATGAGCAGTTCTTC.

The V and J genes are TRBV4-1 and TRBJ2-1; 7 nucleotides match TRBD2. The CDR3 is made up of 18 amino acids. Germline CDR1 and CDR2: MGHRA and YSYEKL. With V trimmed by 0 bases and J by 7 bases, 15 bases remained unmatched. For the CDR3, the DNA is TGCGCCAGCAGCCAAGAAGGCGGGCCAGCGGGACTGGGTAATGAGCAGTTCTTC. Translating gives CASSQEGGPAGLGNEQFF.

This clonotype came up a few times. The chain employs TRBV28 and TRBJ1-1; D not certain. CDR3 size: 12 residues. Trimming took 3 bases from V and 6 from J, leaving 8 bases between them. Looked up from germline, CDR1 is MDHEN and CDR2 is SYDVKM. The CDR3 protein is CASSLISSEAFF. The CDR3 DNA follows: TGTGCCAGCAGTTTGATTTCGTCTGAAGCTTTCTTT.

In this sample, this clonotype turned up a few times. This chain links TRBV3-1 with TRBJ2-4; TRBD1 aligns across 10 bases. Germline lookup yields CDR1 LGHDT and CDR2 YNNKEL (reference sequence). The CDR3 runs to 16 residues. Germline trimming cut 2 bases from V and 7 bases from J; bases unmatched to any gene: 8. The CDR3 coding sequence is TGTGCCAGCAGCCAACAGTCCGGGACAGGGGTCAACATTCAGTACTTC. This gives the protein CASSQQSGTGVNIQYF.

V usage is TRBV9 and J usage is TRBJ2-5; 9 positions match TRBD1. The end of the DNA aligns better with TRBJ2-7, so the J call may be wrong. This CDR3 comprises 15 residues. The V gene's germline CDR1 is SGDLS and CDR2 YYNGEE. Here the CDR3 reads CASSVADRGSYEQYF. The CDR3 DNA is TGTGCCAGCAGCGTAGCGGACAGGGGCTCCTACGAGCAGTACTTC.

Only a few counts were recorded for this clonotype. This chain uses TRBV15 with TRBJ2-1; a weak D match, TRBD2 (6 bases). The CDR3 runs 15 residues. V was pared by 4 bases and J by 6 bases, with 16 bases between. Germline lookup yields CDR1 LNHNV and CDR2 YYDKDF (reference sequence). The CDR3: CATSTTSPAANEQFF. Here the CDR3 DNA reads TGTGCCACCAGCACTACTAGCCCTGCAGCCAATGAGCAGTTCTTC.

This clonotype was seen more than once but under ten times. J is TRBJ1-4 and V is TRBV12-3 or TRBV12-4; 8 nucleotides match TRBD1. The CDR3 has 14 amino acids. V trimming: 6 bases; J trimming: 5 bases; junction bases outside the gene matches: 5. This chain's CDR3 is CASSLGQVNEKLFF. As DNA, the CDR3 is TGTGCCAGCAGCTTGGGACAGGTGAATGAAAAACTGTTTTTT.

The chain recombines TRBV20-1 with TRBJ2-7; TRBD2 aligns across 9 bases. The J segment lost 1 base and the V segment lost 4 bases, leaving 11 bases of the junction unmatched. This CDR3 contains 16 residues. Germline CDR1 and CDR2: DFQATT and SNEGSKA (reference sequence). This CDR3 is CSAIPKREAGSYEQYF. The CDR3 DNA reads TGCAGTGCTATTCCTAAGCGGGAGGCAGGGTCCTACGAGCAGTACTTC.

This clonotype has more than one count but fewer than ten. The rearrangement uses TRBV6-5 and TRBJ1-2; D may be TRBD1 (5 bases). V was clipped by 5 bases and J by 9 bases, with 13 bases between them. The CDR3 extends over 12 amino acids. Germline V lookup: CDR1 MNHEY, CDR2 SVGAGI. The CDR3, as DNA: TGTGCCAGCAGTAACGGGCCGGGGCGCTACACCTTC. Translation gives CASSNGPGRYTF.

V usage is TRBV12-5 and J usage is TRBJ2-5; the D is unclear. The CDR3 has 15 amino acids. Germline V gene sequence: CDR1 LGHNT, CDR2 FRNRAP. The ends were cut back, 3 bases at V and 1 base at J, with 12 bases in the middle. CDR3: CASGFGIPAQETQYF. The CDR3 bases are TGTGCTAGTGGTTTTGGAATCCCGGCCCAAGAGACCCAGTACTTC.

This rearrangement joins TRBV27 to TRBJ2-1, with 8 bases aligning to TRBD2. V lost 1 base, J lost 4 bases, and 9 bases stayed unmatched. The CDR3 sequence is 17 residues long. Per the germline V gene, CDR1 is MNHEY and CDR2 is SMNVEV (reference sequence). CDR3 sequence reads: CASSLWGSGGGYNEQFF. The DNA of the CDR3 is TGTGCCAGCAGTTTATGGGGGAGCGGGGGAGGTTACAATGAGCAGTTCTTC.

The CDR3 bases are TGTGCCAGCAGCTTGGGACAGGCTCTGAACACTGAAGCTTTCTTT. It is translated as CASSLGQALNTEAFF. The rearrangement uses TRBV5-5 and TRBJ1-1, with a possible D match to TRBD1 (6 bases). The length of the CDR3 is 15 residues. The V gene lost 0 bases and the J gene lost 0 bases, with 9 bases spanning the gap. Germline V gene lookup returns CDR1 SGHKS and CDR2 YYEKEE (reference sequence). Filled out from reference TRBV5-5 and TRBJ1-1, the complete variable domain reads DAGVTQSPTHLIKTRGQQVTLRCSPISGHKSVSWYQQVLGQGPQFIFQYYEKEERGRGNFPDRFSARQFPNYSSELNVNALLLGDSALYLCASSLGQALNTEAFFGQGTRLTVV.